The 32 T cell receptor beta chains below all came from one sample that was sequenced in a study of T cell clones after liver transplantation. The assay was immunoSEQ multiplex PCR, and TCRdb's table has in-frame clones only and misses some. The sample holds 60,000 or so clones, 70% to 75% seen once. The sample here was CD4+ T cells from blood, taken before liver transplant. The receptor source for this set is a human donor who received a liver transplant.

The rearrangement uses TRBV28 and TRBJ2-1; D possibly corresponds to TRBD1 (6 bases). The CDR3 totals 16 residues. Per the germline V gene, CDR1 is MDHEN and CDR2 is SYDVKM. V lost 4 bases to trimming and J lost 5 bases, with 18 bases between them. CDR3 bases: TGTGCCAGCAGTTCATGGGCACAGGGAAAGGACAATGAGCAGTTCTTC. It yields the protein CASSSWAQGKDNEQFF.

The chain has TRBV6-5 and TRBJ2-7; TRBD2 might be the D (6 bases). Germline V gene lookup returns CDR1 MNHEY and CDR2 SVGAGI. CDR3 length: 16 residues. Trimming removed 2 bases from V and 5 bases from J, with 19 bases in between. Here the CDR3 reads CASSYTSGPTSDEQYF. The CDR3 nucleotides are TGTGCCAGCAGTTACACCTCGGGGCCGACTAGTGACGAGCAGTACTTC.

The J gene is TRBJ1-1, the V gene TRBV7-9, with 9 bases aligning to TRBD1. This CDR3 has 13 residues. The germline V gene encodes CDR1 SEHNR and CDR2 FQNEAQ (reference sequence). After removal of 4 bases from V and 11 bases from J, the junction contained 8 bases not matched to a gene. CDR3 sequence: CASSSPTGGLAFF. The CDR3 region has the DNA TGTGCCAGCAGCTCCCCTACAGGGGGCTTGGCTTTCTTT.

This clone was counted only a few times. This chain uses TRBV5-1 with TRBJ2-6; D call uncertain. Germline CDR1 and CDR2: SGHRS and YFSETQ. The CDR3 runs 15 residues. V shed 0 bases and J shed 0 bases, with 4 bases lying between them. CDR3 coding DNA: TGCGCCAGCAGCTTGGACGGCTCTGGGGCCAACGTCCTGACTTTC. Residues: CASSLDGSGANVLTF. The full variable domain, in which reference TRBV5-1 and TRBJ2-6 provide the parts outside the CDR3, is KAGVTQTPRYLIKTRGQQVTLSCSPISGHRSVSWYQQTPGQGLQFLFEYFSETQRNKGNFPGRFSGRQFSNSRSEMNVSTLELGDSALYLCASSLDGSGANVLTFGAGSRLTVL.

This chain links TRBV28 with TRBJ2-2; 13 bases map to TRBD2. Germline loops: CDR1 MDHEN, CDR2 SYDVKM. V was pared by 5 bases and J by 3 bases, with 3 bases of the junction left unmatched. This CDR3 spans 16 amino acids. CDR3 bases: TGTGCCAGCAGTCGGACTAGCGGGGGATACACCGGGGAGCTGTTTTTT. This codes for CASSRTSGGYTGELFF.

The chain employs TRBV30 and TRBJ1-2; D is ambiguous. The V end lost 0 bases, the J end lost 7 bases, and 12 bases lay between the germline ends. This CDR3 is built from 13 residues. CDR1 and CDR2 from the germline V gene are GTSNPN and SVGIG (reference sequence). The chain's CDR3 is CAWSVPGLRGYTF. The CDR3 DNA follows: TGTGCCTGGAGTGTACCCGGTCTACGTGGCTACACCTTC.

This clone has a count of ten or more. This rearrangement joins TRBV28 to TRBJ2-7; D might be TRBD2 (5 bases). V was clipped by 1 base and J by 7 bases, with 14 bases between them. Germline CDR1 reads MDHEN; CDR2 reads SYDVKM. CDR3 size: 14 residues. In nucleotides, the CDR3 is TGTGCCAGCAGTTTATCGGTACTCCCGGGGGAGCAGTACTTC. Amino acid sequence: CASSLSVLPGEQYF.

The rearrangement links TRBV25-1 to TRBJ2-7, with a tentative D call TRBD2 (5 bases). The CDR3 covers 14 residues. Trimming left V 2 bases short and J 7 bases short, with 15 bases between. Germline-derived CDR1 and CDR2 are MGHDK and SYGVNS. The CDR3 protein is CASSEVRAGSEQYF. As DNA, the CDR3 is TGTGCCAGCAGTGAAGTTAGGGCGGGTAGTGAGCAGTACTTC.

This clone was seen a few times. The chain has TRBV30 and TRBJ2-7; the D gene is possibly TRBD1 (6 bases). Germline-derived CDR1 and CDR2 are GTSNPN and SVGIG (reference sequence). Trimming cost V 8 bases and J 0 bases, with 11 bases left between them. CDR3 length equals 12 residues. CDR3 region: CALKDSSYEQYF. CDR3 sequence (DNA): TGTGCCCTCAAGGACAGCTCCTACGAGCAGTACTTC.

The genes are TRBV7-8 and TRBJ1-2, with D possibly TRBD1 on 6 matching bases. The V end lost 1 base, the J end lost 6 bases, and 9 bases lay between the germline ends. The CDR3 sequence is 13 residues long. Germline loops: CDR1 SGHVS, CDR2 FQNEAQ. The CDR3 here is CASSLGGPHGYTF. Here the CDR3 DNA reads TGTGCCAGCAGCTTAGGGGGGCCCCATGGCTACACCTTC.

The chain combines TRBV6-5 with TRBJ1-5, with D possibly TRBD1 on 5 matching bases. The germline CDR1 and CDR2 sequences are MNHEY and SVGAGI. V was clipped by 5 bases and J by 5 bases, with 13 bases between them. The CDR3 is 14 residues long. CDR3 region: CASSTSGGHQPQHF. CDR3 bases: TGTGCCAGCAGTACCTCGGGGGGACATCAGCCCCAGCATTTT.

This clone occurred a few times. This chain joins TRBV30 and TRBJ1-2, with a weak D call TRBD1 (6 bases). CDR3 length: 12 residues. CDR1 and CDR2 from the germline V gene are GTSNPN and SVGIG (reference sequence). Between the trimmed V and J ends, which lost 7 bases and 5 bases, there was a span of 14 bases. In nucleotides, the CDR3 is TGTGCCTACCACAGGGTTCAGTATGGCTACACCTTC. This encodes CAYHRVQYGYTF.

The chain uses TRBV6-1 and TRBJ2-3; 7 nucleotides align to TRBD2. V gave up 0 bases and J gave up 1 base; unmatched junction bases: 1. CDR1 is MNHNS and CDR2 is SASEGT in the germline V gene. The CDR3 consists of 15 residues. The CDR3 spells CASSEAGGGTDTQYF. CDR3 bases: TGTGCCAGCAGTGAAGCGGGAGGGGGCACAGATACGCAGTATTTT.

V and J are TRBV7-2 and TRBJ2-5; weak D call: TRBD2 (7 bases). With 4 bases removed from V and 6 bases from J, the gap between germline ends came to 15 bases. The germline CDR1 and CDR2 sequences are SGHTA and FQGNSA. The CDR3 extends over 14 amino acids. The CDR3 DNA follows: TGTGCCAGCAGCTATAACAGGGAGGGGAAGACCCAGTACTTC. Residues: CASSYNREGKTQYF.

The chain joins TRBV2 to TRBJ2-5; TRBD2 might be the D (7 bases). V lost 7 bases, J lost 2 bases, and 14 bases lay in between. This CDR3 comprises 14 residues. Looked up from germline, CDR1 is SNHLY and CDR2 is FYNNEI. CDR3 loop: CASKGGTDQETQYF. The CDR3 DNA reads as TGTGCCAGCAAGGGGGGGACTGATCAAGAGACCCAGTACTTC.

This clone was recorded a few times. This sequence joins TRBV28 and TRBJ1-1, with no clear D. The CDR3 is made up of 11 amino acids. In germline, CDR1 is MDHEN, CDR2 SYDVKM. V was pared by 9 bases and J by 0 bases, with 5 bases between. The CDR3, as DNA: TGTGCCAGTACAATGAACACTGAAGCTTTCTTT. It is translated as CASTMNTEAFF.

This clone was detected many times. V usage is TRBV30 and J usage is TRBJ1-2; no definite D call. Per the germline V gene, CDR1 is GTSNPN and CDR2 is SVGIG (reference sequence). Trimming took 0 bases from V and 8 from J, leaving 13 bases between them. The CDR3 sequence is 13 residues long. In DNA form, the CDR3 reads TGTGCCTGGAGTGTAGTGAGGATGCAGGGCTACACCTTC. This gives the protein CAWSVVRMQGYTF.

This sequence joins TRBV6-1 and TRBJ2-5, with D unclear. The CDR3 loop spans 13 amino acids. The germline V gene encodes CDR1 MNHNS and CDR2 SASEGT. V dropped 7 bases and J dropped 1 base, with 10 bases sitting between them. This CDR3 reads CASTLNIQETQYF. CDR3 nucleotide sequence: TGTGCCAGCACCCTGAACATCCAAGAGACCCAGTACTTC.

The CDR3 loop reads CASSLATSTDTQYF. The CDR3 region has the DNA TGTGCCAGTAGTCTAGCGACTAGCACAGATACGCAGTATTTT. The V and J genes are TRBV19 and TRBJ2-3; the D gene is possibly TRBD2 (6 bases). Trimming stripped 5 bases from V and 0 bases from J, with 9 bases between. The CDR3 covers 14 residues. The germline CDR1 and CDR2 sequences are LNHDA and SQIVND (reference sequence). Full variable domain (rest looked up from reference TRBV19 and TRBJ2-3): DGGITQSPKYLFRKEGQNVTLSCEQNLNHDAMYWYRQDPGQGLRLIYYSQIVNDFQKGDIAEGYSVSREKKESFPLTVTSAQKNPTAFYLCASSLATSTDTQYFGPGTRLTVL.

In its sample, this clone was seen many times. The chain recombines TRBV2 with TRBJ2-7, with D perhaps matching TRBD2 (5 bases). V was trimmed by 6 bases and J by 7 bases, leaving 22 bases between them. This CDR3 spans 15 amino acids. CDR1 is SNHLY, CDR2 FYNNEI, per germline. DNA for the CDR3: TGTGCCAGCAGAGCCTTTGCGGGTGTGCTGACTGAGCAGTACTTC. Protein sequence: CASRAFAGVLTEQYF.

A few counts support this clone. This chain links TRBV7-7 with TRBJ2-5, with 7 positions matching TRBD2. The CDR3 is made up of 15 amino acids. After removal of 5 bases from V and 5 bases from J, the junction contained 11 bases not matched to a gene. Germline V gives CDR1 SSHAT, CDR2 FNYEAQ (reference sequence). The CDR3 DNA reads TGTGCCAGCAGCCCGGCAGGGATCGGGGGGGAGACCCAGTACTTC. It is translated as CASSPAGIGGETQYF.

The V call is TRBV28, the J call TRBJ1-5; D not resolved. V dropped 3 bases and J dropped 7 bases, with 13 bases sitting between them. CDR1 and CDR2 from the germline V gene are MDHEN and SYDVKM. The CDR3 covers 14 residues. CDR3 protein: CASSLRREDQPQHF. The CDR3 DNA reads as TGTGCCAGCAGTTTGAGGAGGGAGGACCAGCCCCAGCATTTT.

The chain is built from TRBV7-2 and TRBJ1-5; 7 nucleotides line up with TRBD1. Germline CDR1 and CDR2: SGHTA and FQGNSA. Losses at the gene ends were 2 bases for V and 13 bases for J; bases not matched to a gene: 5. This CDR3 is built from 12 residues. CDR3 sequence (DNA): TGTGCCAGCAGCTTATACCAGGGGGATCAGCATTTT. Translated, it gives CASSLYQGDQHF.

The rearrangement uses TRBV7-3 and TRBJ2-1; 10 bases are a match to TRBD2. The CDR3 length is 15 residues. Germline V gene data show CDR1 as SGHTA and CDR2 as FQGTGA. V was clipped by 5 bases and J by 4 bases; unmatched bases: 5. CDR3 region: CASSPRTSGYNEQFF. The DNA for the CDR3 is TGTGCCAGCAGCCCACGGACTAGCGGATACAATGAGCAGTTCTTC.

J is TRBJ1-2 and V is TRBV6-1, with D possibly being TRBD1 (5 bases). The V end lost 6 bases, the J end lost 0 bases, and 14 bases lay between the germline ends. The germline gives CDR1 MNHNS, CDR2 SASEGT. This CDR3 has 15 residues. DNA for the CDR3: TGTGCCAGCAGAGACAGTATCTTAGCTAACTATGGCTACACCTTC. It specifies CASRDSILANYGYTF.

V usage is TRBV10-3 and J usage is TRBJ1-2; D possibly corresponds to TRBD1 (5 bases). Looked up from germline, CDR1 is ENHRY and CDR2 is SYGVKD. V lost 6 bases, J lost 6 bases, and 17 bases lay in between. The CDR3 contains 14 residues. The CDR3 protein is CAISPDTARDGYTF. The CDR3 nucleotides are TGTGCCATCAGCCCGGACACGGCTCGGGATGGCTACACCTTC.

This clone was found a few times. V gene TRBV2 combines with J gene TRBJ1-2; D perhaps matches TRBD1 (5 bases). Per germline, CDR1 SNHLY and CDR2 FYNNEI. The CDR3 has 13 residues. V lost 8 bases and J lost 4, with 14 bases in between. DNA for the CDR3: TGTGCCAGCCCTCCAGACAGCCTCTATGGCTACACCTTC. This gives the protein CASPPDSLYGYTF.

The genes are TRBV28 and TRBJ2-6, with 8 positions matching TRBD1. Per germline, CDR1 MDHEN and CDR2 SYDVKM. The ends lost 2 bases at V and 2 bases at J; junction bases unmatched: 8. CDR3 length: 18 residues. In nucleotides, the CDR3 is TGTGCCAGCAGTTTAGCCGGACAGGGCAGGACTGGGGCCAACGTCCTGACTTTC. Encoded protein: CASSLAGQGRTGANVLTF.

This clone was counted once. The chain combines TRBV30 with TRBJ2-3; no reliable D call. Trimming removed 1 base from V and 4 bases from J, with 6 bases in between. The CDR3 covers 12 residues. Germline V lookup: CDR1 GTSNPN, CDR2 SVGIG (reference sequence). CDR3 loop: CAWSGGPDTQYF. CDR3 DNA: TGTGCCTGGAGTGGAGGTCCAGATACGCAGTATTTT.

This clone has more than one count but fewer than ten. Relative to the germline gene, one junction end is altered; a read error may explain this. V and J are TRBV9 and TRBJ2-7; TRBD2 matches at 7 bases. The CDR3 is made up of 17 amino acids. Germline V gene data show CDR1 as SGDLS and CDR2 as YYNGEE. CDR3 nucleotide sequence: TGTGCCAGCAGCGTAGGGGCGGGGGACCCTAGATCCTCCGAGCAGTACTTC. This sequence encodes CASSVGAGDPRSSEQYF.

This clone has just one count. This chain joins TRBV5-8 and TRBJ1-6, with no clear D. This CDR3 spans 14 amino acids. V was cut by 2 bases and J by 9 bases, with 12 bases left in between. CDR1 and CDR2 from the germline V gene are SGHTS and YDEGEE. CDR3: CASSFYGNGSPLHF. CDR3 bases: TGTGCCAGCAGCTTTTACGGGAATGGTTCACCCCTCCACTTT. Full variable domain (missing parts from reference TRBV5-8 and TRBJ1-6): EAGVTQSPTHLIKTRGQQATLRCSPISGHTSVYWYQQALGLGLQFLLWYDEGEERNRGNFPPRFSGRQFPNYSSELNVNALELEDSALYLCASSFYGNGSPLHFGNGTRLTVT.

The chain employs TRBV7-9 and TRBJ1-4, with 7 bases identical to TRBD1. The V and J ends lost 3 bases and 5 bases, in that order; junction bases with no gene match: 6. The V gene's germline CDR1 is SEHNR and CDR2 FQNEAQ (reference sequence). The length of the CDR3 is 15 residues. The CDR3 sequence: CASSFGQDENEKLFF. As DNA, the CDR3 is TGTGCCAGCAGCTTCGGACAGGATGAGAATGAAAAACTGTTTTTT.